This entry features one T cell receptor (beta chain) sequence. Treatment denoted: some 20 received Ad26.COV2.S at low or high dose, single or two shots; five or six received placebo; per-sample allocation not given. Material that was analyzed had been drawn on day 63 after the first vaccine or placebo injection. Donation came from an adult in Boston who was aged 18-55 years. V gave up 4 bases and J gave up 6 bases; unmatched junction bases: 7. Germline V lookup: CDR1 SGHRS, CDR2 YFSETQ. The CDR3 extends over 14 amino acids. This entry is derived from a study of Ad26.COV2.S vaccination and SARS-CoV-2 variants. About the study: In the COV1001 trial, the donor was in the Ad26.COV2.S arm.

Assay used: immunoSEQ multiplex PCR; TCRdb lists only in-frame clones, some missing. There are more than 300,000 clones in the sample; around 83% occur only once, and more than 1.5% lies in the top ten. The TCR was taken from a person aged 18 to 65 who received the Ad26.COV2.S COVID-19 vaccine or a placebo. The J gene is TRBJ2-3, the V gene TRBV5-1, with 8 positions matching TRBD1. The source was peripheral blood, collected in a trial of Ad26.COV2.S vaccine versus placebo. The CDR3 DNA reads TGCGCCAGCAGCCCAAGACAGGGGCGGGATACGCAGTATTTT. This encodes CASSPRQGRDTQYF.